One sample yielded the 25 T cell receptor beta chains listed below, sequenced in a study of T cell responses to AZD1222 COVID-19 vaccine (dated by TCRdb to 2020 to 2022). Library preparation employed the immunoSEQ multiplex PCR assay. TCRdb holds this immuneACCESS table with in-frame rearrangements only. Some clones are missing; in checked studies, unresolved V genes explain under half, and the rest has no known cause. The sample table shows roughly 100,000 clones, and 75% to 90% are seen once. The ten largest clonotypes hold about 5.4% of the sample. This specimen's time point label, per the study, means: baseline before first vaccination. The sample in question was peripheral blood, obtained on day 0 of AZD1222 vaccination. The receptors come from an adult in good health.

In the case of this clone: One end of the junction does not line up with germline, which may come from a read error. The chain joins TRBV7-7 to TRBJ2-1, with D possibly TRBD2 on 6 matching bases. CDR1 SSHAT and CDR2 FNYEAQ come from the germline V gene (reference sequence). The CDR3 length is 12 residues. The CDR3 DNA reads as TGTGCTAGCAGTTCGTATAGCGGTGAGCAGTTCTTC. Translated, it gives CASSSYSGEQFF.

Only a few counts were recorded for this clone. V and J are TRBV6-6 and TRBJ2-7; no firm D call. The CDR3 spans 13 residues. CDR1 MNHNY and CDR2 SVGAGI come from the germline V gene (reference sequence). V lost 2 bases, J lost 2 bases, and 7 bases lay in between. CDR3 sequence reads: CASSYKGAYEQYF. The DNA for the CDR3 is TGTGCCAGCAGTTACAAGGGTGCCTACGAGCAGTACTTC.

This chain uses TRBV28 with TRBJ2-1, with 7 bases aligning to TRBD2. CDR3 length: 15 amino acids. Germline-derived CDR1 and CDR2 are MDHEN and SYDVKM. Unmatched junction bases numbered 8, after V lost 2 bases and J lost 7 bases. This chain's CDR3 is CASSLGASGRNEQFF. CDR3 nucleotides: TGTGCCAGCAGTTTAGGGGCTAGCGGTCGAAATGAGCAGTTCTTC.

This chain connects TRBV19 to TRBJ2-1, with D possibly TRBD1 on 6 matching bases. Trimming cost V 3 bases and J 5 bases, with 11 bases left between them. Germline values: CDR1 LNHDA, CDR2 SQIVND (reference sequence). The CDR3 sequence is 14 residues long. This chain's CDR3 is CASSIRGLNNEQFF. CDR3 nucleotide sequence: TGTGCCAGTAGTATCAGGGGATTAAACAATGAGCAGTTCTTC.

This clone appeared a single time. V usage is TRBV7-8 and J usage is TRBJ2-3, with 8 nucleotides matching TRBD1. The CDR3 totals 15 residues. Germline V CDR1 and CDR2: SGHVS, FQNEAQ. V trimming: 2 bases; J trimming: 4 bases; junction bases outside the gene matches: 5. The CDR3 DNA follows: TGTGCCAGCAGCTTAAGGGACAGGAGGGCAGATACGCAGTATTTT. Its protein is CASSLRDRRADTQYF.

The genes are TRBV19 and TRBJ1-2; the D gene is possibly TRBD1 (6 bases). CDR1 LNHDA and CDR2 SQIVND come from the germline V gene (reference sequence). The CDR3 loop spans 16 amino acids. V was clipped by 9 bases and J by 0 bases, with 20 bases between them. CDR3 sequence: CASNLGGRLANYGYTF. The CDR3 DNA follows: TGTGCCAGCAACTTGGGGGGGCGGTTGGCTAACTATGGCTACACCTTC.

J is TRBJ2-7 and V is TRBV3-1 (or the pseudogene TRBV3-2); D gene unclear. With 6 bases removed from V and 6 bases from J, the gap between germline ends came to 12 bases. The CDR3 is 12 residues long. The germline CDR1 and CDR2 sequences are LGHDT and YNNKEL (reference sequence). Written as DNA, the CDR3 is TGTGCCAGCAGATCGCCGGGCGGCGAGCAGTACTTC. This encodes CASRSPGGEQYF.

In its sample, this clone was seen a few times. Other nucleotide sequences from this sample produce the same CDR3. The rearrangement uses TRBV10-3 and TRBJ2-5; D may be TRBD2 (5 bases). CDR3 length: 11 residues. The ends were cut back, 5 bases at V and 5 bases at J, with 6 bases in the middle. In germline, CDR1 is ENHRY, CDR2 SYGVKD. Here the CDR3 reads CAISSGETQYF. In nucleotides, the CDR3 is TGTGCCATCAGTTCGGGGGAGACCCAGTACTTC.

The count of this clone is one. CDR3 sequence reads: CASSQRGSGANVLTF. CDR3 bases: TGTGCCAGCAGCCAAAGGGGCTCTGGGGCCAACGTCCTGACTTTC. V usage is TRBV3-1 (or the pseudogene TRBV3-2) and J usage is TRBJ2-6, with a weak D call TRBD1 (5 bases). CDR1 LGHDT and CDR2 YNNKEL come from the germline V gene (reference sequence). Trimming cost V 2 bases and J 0 bases, with 5 bases left between them. This CDR3 is 15 amino acids long.

The chain carries TRBV29-1 and TRBJ1-1; D is undetermined. The CDR3 is 10 residues long. Germline V gives CDR1 SQVTM, CDR2 ANQGSEA. V dropped 0 bases and J dropped 9 bases, with 5 bases sitting between them. The CDR3 protein is CSVEEKKAFF. CDR3 DNA: TGCAGCGTTGAAGAAAAGAAAGCTTTCTTT.

V usage is TRBV5-1 and J usage is TRBJ1-3; 10 bases match TRBD1. Trimming took 3 bases from V and 0 from J; bases not matched to a gene: 3. The germline V gene encodes CDR1 SGHRS and CDR2 YFSETQ. The CDR3 is made up of 16 amino acids. CDR3 DNA: TGCGCCAGCAGCTCCTGGACAGGGGGCTCTGGAAACACCATATATTTT. Translation gives CASSSWTGGSGNTIYF.

The rearrangement links TRBV12-3 or TRBV12-4 to TRBJ2-7; TRBD1 matches at 8 bases. The CDR3 totals 12 residues. V shed 6 bases and J 7 bases; nucleotides not matched to a gene: 5. The CDR3 coding sequence is TGTGCCAGCAGGTCAACAGGGGGAGAGCAGTACTTC. Protein product: CASRSTGGEQYF.

The genes are TRBV9 and TRBJ2-5, with 7 positions matching TRBD1. The germline CDR1 and CDR2 sequences are SGDLS and YYNGEE. This CDR3 is 17 amino acids long. The J segment lost 2 bases and the V segment lost 2 bases, leaving 12 bases of the junction unmatched. Here the CDR3 reads CASSVRPGQQIQETQYF. CDR3 nucleotide sequence: TGTGCCAGCAGCGTTAGACCGGGACAGCAAATTCAAGAGACCCAGTACTTC.

The chain uses TRBV12-3 or TRBV12-4 and TRBJ2-7; D is undetermined. Trimming pared 6 bases from V and 3 bases from J, leaving 6 bases between. The CDR3 loop spans 11 amino acids. The CDR3 spells CASSHYYEQYF. The CDR3 nucleotides read TGTGCCAGCAGCCACTACTACGAGCAGTACTTC.

This clone was seen only once. Germline and junction disagree at one end, which may indicate a read error. CDR3 region: CASSPSNNEQFF. The DNA for the CDR3 is TGTGCCAGCTCACCCTCCAACAATGAGCAGTTCTTC. The gene calls are TRBV18 and TRBJ2-1; D uncertain. The CDR3 runs 12 residues. CDR1 and CDR2 from the germline V gene are KGHSH and LQKENI.

The chain has TRBV5-1 and TRBJ1-1; unclear D gene. The CDR3 length is 13 residues. Per germline, CDR1 SGHRS and CDR2 YFSETQ. Trimming removed 5 bases at V and 0 bases at J, with 8 bases between. The chain's CDR3 is CASRLQLNTEAFF. The CDR3 DNA sequence: TGCGCCAGCAGGTTACAGCTGAACACTGAAGCTTTCTTT.

The chain has TRBV24-1 and TRBJ2-3, with TRBD2 identical over 8 bases. After removal of 4 bases from V and 4 bases from J, the junction contained 9 bases not matched to a gene. This CDR3 has 16 residues. Looked up from germline, CDR1 is KGHDR and CDR2 is SFDVKD. The CDR3 region is CATSETSGSGADTQYF. CDR3 nucleotide sequence: TGTGCCACCAGTGAGACCAGCGGGAGTGGTGCAGATACGCAGTATTTT.

The chain is built from TRBV10-3 and TRBJ2-1, with 12 bases aligning to TRBD2. V gave up 6 bases and J gave up 5 bases; unmatched junction bases: 17. CDR3 size: 19 residues. The germline gives CDR1 ENHRY, CDR2 SYGVKD. This CDR3 reads CAIRGALLLAGGQNNEQFF. The CDR3 DNA reads as TGTGCCATCAGAGGGGCATTACTCCTAGCGGGAGGGCAGAACAATGAGCAGTTCTTC.

CDR3 region: CASKSSASTDTQYF. The DNA of the CDR3 is TGTGCCAGCAAATCTAGCGCGAGCACAGATACGCAGTATTTT. This chain connects TRBV6-5 to TRBJ2-3, with D perhaps TRBD2 (6 bases). V lost 7 bases and J 0 bases, leaving 11 bases between the germline ends. The CDR3 contains 14 residues. The V gene's germline CDR1 is MNHEY and CDR2 SVGAGI.

J is TRBJ2-1 and V is TRBV18, with TRBD2 identical over 13 bases. The CDR3 runs to 17 residues. The J segment lost 9 bases and the V segment lost 5 bases, leaving 13 bases of the junction unmatched. Germline CDR1 and CDR2: KGHSH and LQKENI. For the CDR3, the DNA is TGTGCCAGCTCATCCTACTTTGGGGGACTAGCGGGAAGTGAGCAGTTCTTC. Amino acids: CASSSYFGGLAGSEQFF.

The J gene is TRBJ1-2, the V gene TRBV29-1; TRBD1 might be the D (5 bases). Between the trimmed V and J ends, which lost 3 bases and 2 bases, there was a span of 13 bases. Germline V gene data show CDR1 as SQVTM and CDR2 as ANQGSEA. The CDR3 is 14 amino acids. The DNA of the CDR3 is TGCAGCGTTGAGGGGGGGACGGTGAACTATGGCTACACCTTC. It is translated as CSVEGGTVNYGYTF.

V and J are TRBV4-1 and TRBJ1-1; TRBD1 agrees at 8 bases. Germline CDR1 MGHRA, CDR2 YSYEKL. The CDR3 has 14 residues. V lost 3 bases and J lost 8; bases outside the gene matches: 8. The CDR3 DNA sequence: TGCGCCAGCAGCCAGGAACCCAGGGGGCGCGAAGCTTTCTTT. Residues: CASSQEPRGREAFF.

The chain carries TRBV23-1 and TRBJ1-5; D is undetermined. TRBV23-1 is labeled an ORF, and its function is uncertain. The CDR3 runs to 15 residues. The V gene lost 3 bases and the J gene lost 5 bases, with 14 bases spanning the gap. CDR3 sequence: CASSHFPEMHQPQHF. DNA for the CDR3: TGCGCCAGCAGTCATTTCCCTGAGATGCATCAGCCCCAGCATTTT.

CDR3 protein: CASSTDGNYGYTF. CDR3 bases: TGTGCCAGCAGCACGGACGGGAACTATGGCTACACCTTC. The chain couples TRBV5-4 to TRBJ1-2, with unresolved D. Germline V gene sequence: CDR1 SGHNT, CDR2 YYREEE (reference sequence). Trimming took 4 bases from V and 2 from J, leaving 9 bases between them. The CDR3 totals 13 residues.

The V gene is TRBV7-2, the J gene TRBJ2-7; D call uncertain. Trimming took off 5 bases at V and 5 bases at J, with 16 bases between the two ends. Germline values: CDR1 SGHTA, CDR2 FQGNSA. CDR3 length: 14 amino acids. This chain's CDR3 is CASSRITPPDEQYF. As DNA, the CDR3 is TGTGCCAGCAGCCGCATAACGCCCCCCGACGAGCAGTACTTC.